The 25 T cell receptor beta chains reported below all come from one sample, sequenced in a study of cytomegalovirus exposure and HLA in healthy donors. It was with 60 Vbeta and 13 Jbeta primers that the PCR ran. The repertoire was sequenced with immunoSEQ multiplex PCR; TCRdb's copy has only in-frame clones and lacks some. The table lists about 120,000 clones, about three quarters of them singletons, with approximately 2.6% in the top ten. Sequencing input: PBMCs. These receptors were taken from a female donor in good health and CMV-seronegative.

As DNA, the CDR3 is TGTGCCAGCAGCCCCTTTAGACAGGTCCTAGAGAATTCACCCCTCCACTTT. This encodes CASSPFRQVLENSPLHF. The chain links TRBV7-8 to TRBJ1-6; perhaps TRBD1 as D (6 bases). Germline V gene lookup returns CDR1 SGHVS and CDR2 FQNEAQ. The CDR3 consists of 17 residues. Trimming cost V 5 bases and J 7 bases, with 21 bases left between them.

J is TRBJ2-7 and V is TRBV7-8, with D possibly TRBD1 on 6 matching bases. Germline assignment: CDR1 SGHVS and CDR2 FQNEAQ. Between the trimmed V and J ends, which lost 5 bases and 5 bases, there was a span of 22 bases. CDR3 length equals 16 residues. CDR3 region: CASSQTRDIPAHEQYF. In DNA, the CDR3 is TGTGCCAGCAGCCAAACCCGGGACATTCCTGCCCACGAGCAGTACTTC.

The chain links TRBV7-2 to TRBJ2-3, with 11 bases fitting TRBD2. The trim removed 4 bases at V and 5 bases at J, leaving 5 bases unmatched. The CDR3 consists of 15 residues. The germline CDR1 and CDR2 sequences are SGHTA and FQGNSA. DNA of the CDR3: TGTGCCAGCAGCTCTAGCGGGGGGCTCTTAGATACGCAGTATTTT. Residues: CASSSSGGLLDTQYF.

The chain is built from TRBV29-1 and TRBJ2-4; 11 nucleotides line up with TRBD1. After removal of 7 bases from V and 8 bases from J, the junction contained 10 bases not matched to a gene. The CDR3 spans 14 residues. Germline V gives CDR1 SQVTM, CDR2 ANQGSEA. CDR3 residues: CSAAPGTGGDIQYF. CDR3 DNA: TGCAGCGCCGCCCCGGGGACAGGGGGTGACATTCAGTACTTC. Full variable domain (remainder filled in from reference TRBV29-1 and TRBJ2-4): SAVISQKPSRDICQRGTSLTIQCQVDSQVTMMFWYRQQPGQSLTLIATANQGSEATYESGFVIDKFPISRPNLTFSTLTVSNMSPEDSSIYLCSAAPGTGGDIQYFGAGTRLSVL.

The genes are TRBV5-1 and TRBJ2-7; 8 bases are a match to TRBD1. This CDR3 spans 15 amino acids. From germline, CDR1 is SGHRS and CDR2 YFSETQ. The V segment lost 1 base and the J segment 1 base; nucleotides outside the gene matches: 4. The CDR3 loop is CASSLQQGESYEQYF. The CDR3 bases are TGCGCCAGCAGCTTGCAACAGGGGGAGTCCTACGAGCAGTACTTC. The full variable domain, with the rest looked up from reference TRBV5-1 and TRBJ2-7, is KAGVTQTPRYLIKTRGQQVTLSCSPISGHRSVSWYQQTPGQGLQFLFEYFSETQRNKGNFPGRFSGRQFSNSRSEMNVSTLELGDSALYLCASSLQQGESYEQYFGPGTRLTVT.

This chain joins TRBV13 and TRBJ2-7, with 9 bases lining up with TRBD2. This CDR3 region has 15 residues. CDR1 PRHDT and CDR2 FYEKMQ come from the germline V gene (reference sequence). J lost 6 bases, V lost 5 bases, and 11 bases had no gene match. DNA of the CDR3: TGTGCCAGCAGCCTTAATAGCGGGGGCCCGTCCGAGCAGTACTTC. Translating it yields CASSLNSGGPSEQYF.

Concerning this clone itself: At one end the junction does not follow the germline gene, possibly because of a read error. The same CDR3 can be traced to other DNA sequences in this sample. CDR3 in amino acids: CASSPWAGLGSDTEAFF. CDR3 nucleotide sequence: TGTGCCAGCAGCCCCTGGGCAGGGTTGGGATCGGACACCGAAGCTTTCTTT. The V and J genes are TRBV7-9 and TRBJ1-1; a weak D match, TRBD1 (5 bases). The CDR3 is 17 amino acids. The germline CDR1 and CDR2 sequences are SEHNR and FQNEAQ (reference sequence).

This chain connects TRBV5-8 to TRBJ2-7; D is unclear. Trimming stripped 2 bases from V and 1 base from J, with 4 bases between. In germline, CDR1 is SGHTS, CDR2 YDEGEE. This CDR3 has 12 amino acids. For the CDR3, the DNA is TGTGCCAGCAGCTTACTGTCCTACGAGCAGTACTTC. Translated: CASSLLSYEQYF.

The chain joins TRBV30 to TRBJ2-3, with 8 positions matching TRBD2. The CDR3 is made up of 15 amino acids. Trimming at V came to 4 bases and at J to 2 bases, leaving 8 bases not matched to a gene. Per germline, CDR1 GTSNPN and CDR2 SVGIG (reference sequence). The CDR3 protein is CAWNPLAGLTDTQYF. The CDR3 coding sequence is TGTGCCTGGAACCCCTTAGCGGGGCTCACAGATACGCAGTATTTT.

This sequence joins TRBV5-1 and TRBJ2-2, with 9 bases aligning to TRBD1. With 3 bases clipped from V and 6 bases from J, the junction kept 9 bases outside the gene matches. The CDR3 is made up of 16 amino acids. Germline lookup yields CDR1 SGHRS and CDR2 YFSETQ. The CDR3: CASSSGAGQGSGELFF. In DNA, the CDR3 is TGCGCCAGCAGCTCCGGTGCGGGACAGGGATCCGGGGAGCTGTTTTTT.

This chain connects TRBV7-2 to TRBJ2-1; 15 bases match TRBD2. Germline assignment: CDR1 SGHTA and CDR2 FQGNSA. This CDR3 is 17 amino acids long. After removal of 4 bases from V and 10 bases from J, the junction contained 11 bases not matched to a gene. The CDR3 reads CASSWTSGGALRGEQFF. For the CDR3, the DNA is TGTGCCAGCAGCTGGACTAGCGGGGGGGCCCTGCGGGGCGAGCAGTTCTTC.

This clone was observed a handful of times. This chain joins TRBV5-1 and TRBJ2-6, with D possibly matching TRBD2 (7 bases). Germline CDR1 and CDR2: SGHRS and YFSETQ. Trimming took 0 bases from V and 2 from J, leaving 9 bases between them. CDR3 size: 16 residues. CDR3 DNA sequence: TGCGCCAGCAGCTTGGAGGGGGGGGCTGGGGCCAACGTCCTGACTTTC. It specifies CASSLEGGAGANVLTF.

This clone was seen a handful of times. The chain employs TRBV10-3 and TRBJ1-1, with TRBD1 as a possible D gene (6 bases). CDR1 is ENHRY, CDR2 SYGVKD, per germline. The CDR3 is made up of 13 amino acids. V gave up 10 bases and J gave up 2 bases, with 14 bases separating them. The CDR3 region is CATRAGANTEAFF. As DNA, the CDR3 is TGTGCCACCCGGGCAGGGGCTAACACTGAAGCTTTCTTT.

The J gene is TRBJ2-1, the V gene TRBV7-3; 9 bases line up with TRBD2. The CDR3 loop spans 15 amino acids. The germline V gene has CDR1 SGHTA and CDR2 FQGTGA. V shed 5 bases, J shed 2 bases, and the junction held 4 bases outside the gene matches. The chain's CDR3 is CASSGSGGPYNEQFF. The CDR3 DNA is TGTGCCAGCAGCGGTAGCGGGGGACCCTACAATGAGCAGTTCTTC. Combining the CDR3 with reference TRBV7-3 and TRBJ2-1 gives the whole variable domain GAGVSQTPSNKVTEKGKYVELRCDPISGHTALYWYRQSLGQGPEFLIYFQGTGAADDSGLPNDRFFAVRPEGSVSTLKIQRTERGDSAVYLCASSGSGGPYNEQFFGPGTRLTVL.

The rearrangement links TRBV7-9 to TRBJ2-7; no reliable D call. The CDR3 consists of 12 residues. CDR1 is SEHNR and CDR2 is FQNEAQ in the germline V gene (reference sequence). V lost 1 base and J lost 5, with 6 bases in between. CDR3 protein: CASSLDFDEQYF. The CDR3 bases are TGTGCCAGCAGCTTAGACTTTGACGAGCAGTACTTC.

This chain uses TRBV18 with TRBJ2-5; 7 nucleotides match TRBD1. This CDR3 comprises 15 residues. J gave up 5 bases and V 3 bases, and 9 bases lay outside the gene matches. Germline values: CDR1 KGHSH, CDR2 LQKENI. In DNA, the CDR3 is TGTGCCAGCTCACCGGGGGACAGCAGAACGGAGACCCAGTACTTC. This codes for CASSPGDSRTETQYF.

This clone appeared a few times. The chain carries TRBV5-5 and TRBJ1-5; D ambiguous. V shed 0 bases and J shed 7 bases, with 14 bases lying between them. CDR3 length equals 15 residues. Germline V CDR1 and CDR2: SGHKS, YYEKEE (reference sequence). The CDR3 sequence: CASSLVGPGGQPQHF. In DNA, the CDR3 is TGTGCCAGCAGCTTGGTAGGACCCGGAGGCCAGCCCCAGCATTTT. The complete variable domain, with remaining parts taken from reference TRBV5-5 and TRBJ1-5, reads DAGVTQSPTHLIKTRGQQVTLRCSPISGHKSVSWYQQVLGQGPQFIFQYYEKEERGRGNFPDRFSARQFPNYSSELNVNALLLGDSALYLCASSLVGPGGQPQHFGDGTRLSIL.

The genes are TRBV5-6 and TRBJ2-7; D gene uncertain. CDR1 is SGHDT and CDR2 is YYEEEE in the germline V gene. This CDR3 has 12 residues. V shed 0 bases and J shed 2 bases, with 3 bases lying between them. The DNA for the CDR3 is TGTGCCAGCAGCTTGGCAGCCTACGAGCAGTACTTC. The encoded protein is CASSLAAYEQYF.

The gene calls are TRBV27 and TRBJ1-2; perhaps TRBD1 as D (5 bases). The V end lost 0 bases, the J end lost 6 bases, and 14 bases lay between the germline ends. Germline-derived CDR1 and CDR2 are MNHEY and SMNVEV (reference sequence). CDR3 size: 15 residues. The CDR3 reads CASSLSFRQPHGYTF. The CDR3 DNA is TGTGCCAGCAGTTTATCGTTCCGACAGCCCCATGGCTACACCTTC.

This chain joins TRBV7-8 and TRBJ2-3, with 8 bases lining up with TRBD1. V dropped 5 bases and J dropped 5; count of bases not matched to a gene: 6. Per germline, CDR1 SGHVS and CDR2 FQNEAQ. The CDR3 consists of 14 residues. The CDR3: CASSLDREGDTQYF. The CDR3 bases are TGTGCCAGCAGCCTGGACAGGGAAGGAGATACGCAGTATTTT.

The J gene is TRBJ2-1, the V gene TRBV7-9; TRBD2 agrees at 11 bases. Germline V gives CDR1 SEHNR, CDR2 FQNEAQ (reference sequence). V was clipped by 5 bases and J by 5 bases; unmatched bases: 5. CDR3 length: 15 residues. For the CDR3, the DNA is TGTGCCAGCAGCCTTAGCGGGGGGGTACACAATGAGCAGTTCTTC. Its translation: CASSLSGGVHNEQFF.

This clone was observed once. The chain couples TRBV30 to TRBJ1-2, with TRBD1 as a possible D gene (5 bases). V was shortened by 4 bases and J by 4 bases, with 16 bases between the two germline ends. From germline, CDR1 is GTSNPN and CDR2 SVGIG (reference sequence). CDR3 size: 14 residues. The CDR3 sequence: CAWNPGVLGYGYTF. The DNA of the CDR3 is TGTGCCTGGAACCCGGGGGTATTAGGCTATGGCTACACCTTC.

The CDR3 coding sequence is TGCGCCAGCAGCGCCGGGACAGGGGGTTACTACGAGCAGTACTTC. This translates into CASSAGTGGYYEQYF. The V call is TRBV5-1, the J call TRBJ2-5, with 11 positions matching TRBD1. The J call may not be correct, given that the DNA end is closer to TRBJ2-7. In germline, CDR1 is SGHRS, CDR2 YFSETQ. CDR3 length: 15 amino acids.

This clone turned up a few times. In DNA form, the CDR3 reads TGTGCCAGCAGCTTAGTCGTATGGGGCAGGATCTACGAGCAGTACTTC. This codes for CASSLVVWGRIYEQYF. The chain joins TRBV7-9 to TRBJ2-7; D is perhaps TRBD1 (5 bases). This CDR3 has 16 amino acids. With 1 base removed from V and 3 bases from J, the gap between germline ends came to 16 bases. Germline CDR1 and CDR2: SEHNR and FQNEAQ (reference sequence).

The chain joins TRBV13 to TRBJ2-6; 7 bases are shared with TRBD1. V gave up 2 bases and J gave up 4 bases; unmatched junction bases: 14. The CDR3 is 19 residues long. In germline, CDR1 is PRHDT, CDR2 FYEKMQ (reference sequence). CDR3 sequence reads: CASSLSRDSPLRGANVLTF. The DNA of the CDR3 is TGTGCCAGCAGCTTAAGCCGGGACAGTCCCTTGAGAGGGGCCAACGTCCTGACTTTC.